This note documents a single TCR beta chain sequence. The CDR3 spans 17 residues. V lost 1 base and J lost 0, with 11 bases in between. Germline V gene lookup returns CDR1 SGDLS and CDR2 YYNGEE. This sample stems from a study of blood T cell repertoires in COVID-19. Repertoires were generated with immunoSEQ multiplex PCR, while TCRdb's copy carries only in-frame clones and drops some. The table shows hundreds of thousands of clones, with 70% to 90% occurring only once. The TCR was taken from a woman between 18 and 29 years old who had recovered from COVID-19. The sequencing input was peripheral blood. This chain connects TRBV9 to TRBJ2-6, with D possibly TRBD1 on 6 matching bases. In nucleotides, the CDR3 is TGTGCCAGCAGCGTAAAGTACAGGGTCTCTGGGGCCAACGTCCTGACTTTC. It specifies CASSVKYRVSGANVLTF.